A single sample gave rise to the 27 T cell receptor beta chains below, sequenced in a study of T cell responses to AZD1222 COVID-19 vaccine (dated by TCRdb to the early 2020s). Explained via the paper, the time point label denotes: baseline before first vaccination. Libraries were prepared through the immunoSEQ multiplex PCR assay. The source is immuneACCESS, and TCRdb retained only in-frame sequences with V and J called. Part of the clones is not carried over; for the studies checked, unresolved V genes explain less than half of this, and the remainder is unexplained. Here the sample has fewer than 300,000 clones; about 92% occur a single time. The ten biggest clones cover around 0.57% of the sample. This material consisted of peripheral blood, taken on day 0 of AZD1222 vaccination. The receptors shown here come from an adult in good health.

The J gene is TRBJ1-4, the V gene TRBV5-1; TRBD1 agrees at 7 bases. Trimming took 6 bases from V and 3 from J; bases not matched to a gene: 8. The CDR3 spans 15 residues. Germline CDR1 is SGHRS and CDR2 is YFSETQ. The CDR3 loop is CASTRGGRANEKLFF. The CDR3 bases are TGCGCCAGCACCCGAGGGGGCAGGGCTAATGAAAAACTGTTTTTT.

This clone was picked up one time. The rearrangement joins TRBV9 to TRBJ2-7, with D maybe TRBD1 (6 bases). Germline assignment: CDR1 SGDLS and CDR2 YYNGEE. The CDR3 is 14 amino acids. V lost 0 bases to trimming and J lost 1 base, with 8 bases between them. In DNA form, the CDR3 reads TGTGCCAGCAGCGTAGACGACAGGTCCTACGAGCAGTACTTC. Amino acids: CASSVDDRSYEQYF. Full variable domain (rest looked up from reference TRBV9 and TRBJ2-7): DSGVTQTPKHLITATGQRVTLRCSPRSGDLSVYWYQQSLDQGLQFLIQYYNGEERAKGNILERFSAQQFPDLHSELNLSSLELGDSALYFCASSVDDRSYEQYFGPGTRLTVT.

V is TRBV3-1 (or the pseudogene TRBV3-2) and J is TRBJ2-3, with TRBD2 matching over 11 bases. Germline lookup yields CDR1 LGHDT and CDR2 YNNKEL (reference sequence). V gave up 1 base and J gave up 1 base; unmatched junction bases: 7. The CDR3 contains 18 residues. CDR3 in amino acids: CASSQGLLAGARTDTQYF. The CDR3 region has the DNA TGTGCCAGCAGCCAAGGTCTACTAGCGGGGGCCCGCACAGATACGCAGTATTTT.

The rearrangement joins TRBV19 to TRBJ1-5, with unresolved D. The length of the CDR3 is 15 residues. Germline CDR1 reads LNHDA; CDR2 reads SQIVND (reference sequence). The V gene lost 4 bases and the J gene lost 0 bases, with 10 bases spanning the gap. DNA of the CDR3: TGTGCCAGTAGTACCCAGCTGTATAGCAATCAGCCCCAGCATTTT. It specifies CASSTQLYSNQPQHF.

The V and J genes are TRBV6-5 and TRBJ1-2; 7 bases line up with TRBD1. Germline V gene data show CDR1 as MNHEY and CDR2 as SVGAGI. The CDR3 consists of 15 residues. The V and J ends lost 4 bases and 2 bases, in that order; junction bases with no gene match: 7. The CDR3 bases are TGTGCCAGCAGTTCCGCGACAGGGAGAAACTATGGCTACACCTTC. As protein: CASSSATGRNYGYTF.

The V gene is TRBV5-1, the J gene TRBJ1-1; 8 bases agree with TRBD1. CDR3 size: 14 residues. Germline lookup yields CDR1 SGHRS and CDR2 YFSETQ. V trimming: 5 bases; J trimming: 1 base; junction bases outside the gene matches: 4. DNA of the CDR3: TGCGCCAGCAGATACCAGGGGGCGAACACTGAAGCTTTCTTT. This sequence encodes CASRYQGANTEAFF.

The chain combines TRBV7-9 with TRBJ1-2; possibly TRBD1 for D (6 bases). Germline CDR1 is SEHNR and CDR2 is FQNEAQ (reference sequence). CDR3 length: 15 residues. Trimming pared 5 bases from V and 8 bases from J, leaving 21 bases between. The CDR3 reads CASSTRSGTPLGYTF. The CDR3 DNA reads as TGTGCCAGCAGCACCCGCTCCGGGACACCCTTGGGCTACACCTTC. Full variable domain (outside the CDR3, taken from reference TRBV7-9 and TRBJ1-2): DTGVSQNPRHKITKRGQNVTFRCDPISEHNRLYWYRQTLGQGPEFLTYFQNEAQLEKSRLLSDRFSAERPKGSFSTLEIQRTEQGDSAMYLCASSTRSGTPLGYTFGSGTRLTVV.

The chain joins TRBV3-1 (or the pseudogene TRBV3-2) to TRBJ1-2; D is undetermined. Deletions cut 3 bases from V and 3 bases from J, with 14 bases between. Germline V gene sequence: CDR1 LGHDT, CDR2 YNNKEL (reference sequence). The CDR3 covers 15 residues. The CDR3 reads CASSHPAVGHYGYTF. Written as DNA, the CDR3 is TGTGCCAGCAGCCATCCCGCAGTGGGCCACTATGGCTACACCTTC.

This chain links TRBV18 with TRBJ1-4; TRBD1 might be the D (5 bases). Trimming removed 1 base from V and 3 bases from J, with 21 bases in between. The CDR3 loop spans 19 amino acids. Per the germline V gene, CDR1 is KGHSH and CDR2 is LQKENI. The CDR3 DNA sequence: TGTGCCAGCTCACCACAATGGGGCCCTGCTGCGGCCTCTAATGAAAAACTGTTTTTT. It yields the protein CASSPQWGPAAASNEKLFF.

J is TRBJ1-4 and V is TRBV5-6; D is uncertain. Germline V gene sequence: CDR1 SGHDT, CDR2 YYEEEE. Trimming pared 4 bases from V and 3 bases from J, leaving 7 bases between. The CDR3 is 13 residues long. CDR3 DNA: TGTGCCAGCAGCCATTGGGCTAATGAAAAACTGTTTTTT. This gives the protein CASSHWANEKLFF.

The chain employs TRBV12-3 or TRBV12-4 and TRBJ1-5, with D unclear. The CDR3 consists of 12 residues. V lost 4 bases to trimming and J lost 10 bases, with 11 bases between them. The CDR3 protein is CASSSRVGPQHF. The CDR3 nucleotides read TGTGCCAGCAGTTCTAGGGTAGGTCCCCAGCATTTT.

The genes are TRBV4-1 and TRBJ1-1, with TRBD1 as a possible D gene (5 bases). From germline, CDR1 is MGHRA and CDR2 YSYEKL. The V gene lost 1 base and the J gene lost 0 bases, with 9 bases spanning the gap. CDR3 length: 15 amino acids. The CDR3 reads CASSQGGTVNTEAFF. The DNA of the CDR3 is TGCGCCAGCAGCCAAGGGGGGACGGTGAACACTGAAGCTTTCTTT.

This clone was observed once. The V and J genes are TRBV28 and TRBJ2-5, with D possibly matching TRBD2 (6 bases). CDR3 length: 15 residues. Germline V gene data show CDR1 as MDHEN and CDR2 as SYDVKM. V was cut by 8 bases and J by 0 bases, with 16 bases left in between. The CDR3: CASQPGLTYQETQYF. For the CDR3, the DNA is TGTGCCAGCCAGCCGGGACTGACCTACCAAGAGACCCAGTACTTC.

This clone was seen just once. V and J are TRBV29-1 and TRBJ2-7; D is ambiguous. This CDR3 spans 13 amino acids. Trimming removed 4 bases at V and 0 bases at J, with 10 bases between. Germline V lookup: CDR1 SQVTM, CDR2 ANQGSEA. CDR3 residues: CSVVVRSSYEQYF. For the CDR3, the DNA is TGCAGCGTTGTAGTCAGGAGCTCCTACGAGCAGTACTTC.

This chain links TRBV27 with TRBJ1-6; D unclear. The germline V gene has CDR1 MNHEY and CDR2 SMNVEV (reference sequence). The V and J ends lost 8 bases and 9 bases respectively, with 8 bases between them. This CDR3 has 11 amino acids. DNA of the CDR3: TGTGCCAGCGGGGAGGGTTCACCCCTCCACTTT. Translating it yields CASGEGSPLHF.

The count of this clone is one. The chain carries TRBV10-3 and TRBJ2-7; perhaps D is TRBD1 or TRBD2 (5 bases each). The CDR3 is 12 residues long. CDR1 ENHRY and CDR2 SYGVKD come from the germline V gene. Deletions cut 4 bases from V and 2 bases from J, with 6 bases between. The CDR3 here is CAISGDPYEQYF. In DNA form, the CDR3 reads TGTGCCATCAGTGGGGACCCCTACGAGCAGTACTTC.

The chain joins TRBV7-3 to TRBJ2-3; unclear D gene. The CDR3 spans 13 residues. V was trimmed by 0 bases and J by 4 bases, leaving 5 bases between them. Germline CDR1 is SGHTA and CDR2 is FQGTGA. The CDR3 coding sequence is TGTGCCAGCAGCTTAACTTCTGCAGATACGCAGTATTTT. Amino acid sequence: CASSLTSADTQYF.

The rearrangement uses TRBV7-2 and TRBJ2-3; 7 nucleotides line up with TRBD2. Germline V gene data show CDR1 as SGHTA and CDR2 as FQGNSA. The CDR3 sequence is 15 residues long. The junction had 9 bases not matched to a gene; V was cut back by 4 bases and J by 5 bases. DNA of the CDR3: TGTGCCAGCAGCTCAACCGGGGGGTTGAGAGATACGCAGTATTTT. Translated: CASSSTGGLRDTQYF.

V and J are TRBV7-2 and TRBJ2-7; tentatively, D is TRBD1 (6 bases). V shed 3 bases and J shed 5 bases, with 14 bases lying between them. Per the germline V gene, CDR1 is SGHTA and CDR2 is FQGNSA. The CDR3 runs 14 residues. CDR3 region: CASSFDRSSHEQYF. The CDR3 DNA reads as TGTGCCAGCAGCTTCGACAGGTCGTCCCACGAGCAGTACTTC.

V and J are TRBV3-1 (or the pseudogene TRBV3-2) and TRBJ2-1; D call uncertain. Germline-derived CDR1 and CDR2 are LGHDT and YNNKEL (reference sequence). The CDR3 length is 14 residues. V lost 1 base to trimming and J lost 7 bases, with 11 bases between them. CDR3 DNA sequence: TGTGCCAGCAGCCAAGTTCCTTCAAAGAATGAGCAGTTCTTC. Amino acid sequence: CASSQVPSKNEQFF.

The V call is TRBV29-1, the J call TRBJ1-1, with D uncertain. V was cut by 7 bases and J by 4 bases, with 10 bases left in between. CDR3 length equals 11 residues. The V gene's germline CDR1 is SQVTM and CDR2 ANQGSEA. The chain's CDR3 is CSADRSTEAFF. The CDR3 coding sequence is TGCAGCGCGGATCGGAGCACTGAAGCTTTCTTT.

CDR3 protein: CAISGTGVTYEQYF. In nucleotides, the CDR3 is TGTGCCATCAGCGGGACAGGGGTGACCTACGAGCAGTACTTC. This chain joins TRBV10-3 and TRBJ2-7; TRBD1 matches at 10 bases. The germline V gene encodes CDR1 ENHRY and CDR2 SYGVKD. This CDR3 contains 14 residues. The ends lost 6 bases at V and 2 bases at J; junction bases unmatched: 4.

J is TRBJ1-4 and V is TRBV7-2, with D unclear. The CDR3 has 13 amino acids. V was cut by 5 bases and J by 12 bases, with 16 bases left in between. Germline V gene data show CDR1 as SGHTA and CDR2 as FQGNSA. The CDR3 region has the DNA TGTGCCAGCAGCCCACGGGTAGGGTATGAACTGTTTTTT. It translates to CASSPRVGYELFF.

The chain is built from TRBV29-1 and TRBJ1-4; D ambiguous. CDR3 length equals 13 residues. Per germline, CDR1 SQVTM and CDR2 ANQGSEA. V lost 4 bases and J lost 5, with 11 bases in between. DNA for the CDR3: TGCAGCGTTGGGAAGGGAGGGAATGAAAAACTGTTTTTT. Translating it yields CSVGKGGNEKLFF.

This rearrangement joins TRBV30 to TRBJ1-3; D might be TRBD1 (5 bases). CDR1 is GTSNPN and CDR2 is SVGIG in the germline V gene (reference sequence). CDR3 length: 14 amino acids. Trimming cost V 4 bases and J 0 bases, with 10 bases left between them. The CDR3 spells CAWTQGVSGNTIYF. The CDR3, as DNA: TGTGCCTGGACGCAGGGTGTCTCTGGAAACACCATATATTTT. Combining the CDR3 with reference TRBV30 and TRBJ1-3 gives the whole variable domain SQTIHQWPATLVQPVGSPLSLECTVEGTSNPNLYWYRQAAGRGLQLLFYSVGIGQISSEVPQNLSASRPQDRQFILSSKKLLLSDSGFYLCAWTQGVSGNTIYFGEGSWLTVV.

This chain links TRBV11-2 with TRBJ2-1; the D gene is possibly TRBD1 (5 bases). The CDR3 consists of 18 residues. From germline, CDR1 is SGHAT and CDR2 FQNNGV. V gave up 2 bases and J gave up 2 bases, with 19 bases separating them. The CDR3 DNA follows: TGTGCCAGCAGCTTAACCCCCCTCGACAGTTTGGCCTACAATGAGCAGTTCTTC. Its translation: CASSLTPLDSLAYNEQFF.

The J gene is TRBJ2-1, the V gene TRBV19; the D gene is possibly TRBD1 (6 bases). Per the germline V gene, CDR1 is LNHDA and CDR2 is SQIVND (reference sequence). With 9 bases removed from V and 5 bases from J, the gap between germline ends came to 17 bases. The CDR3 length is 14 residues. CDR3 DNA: TGTGCCAGCAAGGCCGGGACACATCACAATGAGCAGTTCTTC. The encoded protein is CASKAGTHHNEQFF.